This T cell receptor (beta chain) was sequenced for a study of CD8 T cells in Susac syndrome. Reverse transcription of about 0.45 to 1 ug RNA was performed with random hexamers. TCRdb independently ran MiXCR on the immunoSEQ multiplex PCR reads; one entry per CDR3 protein. The sample has 130,000 to 150,000 distinct CDR3 sequences, around 94% seen once. The CDR3 contains 13 residues. Germline CDR1 reads SQVTM; CDR2 reads ANQGSEA. The V segment lost 7 bases and the J segment 4 bases; nucleotides outside the gene matches: 7. The chain is built from TRBV29-1 and TRBJ2-1; 7 bases map to TRBD2. Input material: CD8+ T cells from PBMCs. The sequence was collected from a human donor in good health. Written as DNA, the CDR3 is TGCAGCGGGACTAGGCCTACTTACAATGAGCAGTTCTTC. This gives the protein CSGTRPTYNEQFF.